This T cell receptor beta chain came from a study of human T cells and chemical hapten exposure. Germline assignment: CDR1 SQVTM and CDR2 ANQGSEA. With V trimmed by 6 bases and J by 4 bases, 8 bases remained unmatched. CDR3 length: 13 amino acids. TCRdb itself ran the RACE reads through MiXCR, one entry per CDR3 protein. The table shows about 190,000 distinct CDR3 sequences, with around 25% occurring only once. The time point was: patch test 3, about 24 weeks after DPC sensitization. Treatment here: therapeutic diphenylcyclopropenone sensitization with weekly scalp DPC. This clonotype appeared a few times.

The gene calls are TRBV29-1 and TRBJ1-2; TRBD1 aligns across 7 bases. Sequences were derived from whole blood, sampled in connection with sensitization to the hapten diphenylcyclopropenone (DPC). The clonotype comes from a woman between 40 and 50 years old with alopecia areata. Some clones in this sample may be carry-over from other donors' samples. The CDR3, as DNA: TGCAGCGTGGGGGACAGTAACTTCTATGGCTACACCTTC. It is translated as CSVGDSNFYGYTF.